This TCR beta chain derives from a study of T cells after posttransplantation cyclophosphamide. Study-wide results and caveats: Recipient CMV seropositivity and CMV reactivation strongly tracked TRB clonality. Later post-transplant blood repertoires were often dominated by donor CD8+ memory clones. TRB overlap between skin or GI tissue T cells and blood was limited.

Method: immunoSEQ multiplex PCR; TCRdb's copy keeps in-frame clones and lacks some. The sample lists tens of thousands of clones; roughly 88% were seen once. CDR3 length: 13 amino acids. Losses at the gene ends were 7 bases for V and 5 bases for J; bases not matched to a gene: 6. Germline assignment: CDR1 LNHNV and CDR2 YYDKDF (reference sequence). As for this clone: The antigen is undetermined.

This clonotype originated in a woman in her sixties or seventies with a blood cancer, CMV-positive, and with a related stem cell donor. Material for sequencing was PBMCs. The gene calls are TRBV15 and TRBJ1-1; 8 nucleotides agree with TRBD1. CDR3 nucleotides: TGTGCCACCATGTTACAGGGGGTGACTGAAGCTTTCTTT. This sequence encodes CATMLQGVTEAFF.